One and the same sample provided the 17 T cell receptor beta chains below, sequenced in a study of human T cells and chemical hapten exposure (dated by TCRdb to the early 2020s). Receptors were amplified or captured by RACE. The instrument was a NextSeq 500. The public reads were run again by TCRdb, first through fastp at Q25 and then through MiXCR, and only productive beta chains were kept. Each CDR3 protein appears once, grouped with its most common genes and DNA. In this sample the table shows around 110,000 distinct CDR3 sequences, about 10% of which occur a single time. The top ten hold 2.4% of the sample. The intended sense of this specimen's time point label: patch test 3, about 24 weeks after DPC sensitization. The treatment or condition label, read with the paper, signifies: therapeutic diphenylcyclopropenone sensitization with weekly scalp DPC. Sequencing used whole blood, obtained in connection with sensitization to the hapten diphenylcyclopropenone (DPC). These receptors came from a woman aged 45-60 years with alopecia areata. Some clones in this sample may be carry-over from other donors' samples.

The chain has TRBV29-1 and TRBJ2-3; 7 bases fit TRBD2. The CDR3 spans 14 residues. Per germline, CDR1 SQVTM and CDR2 ANQGSEA. V shed 6 bases, J shed 5 bases, and the junction held 11 bases outside the gene matches. The CDR3: CSVGRGPGGDTQYF. CDR3 sequence (DNA): TGCAGCGTCGGCCGGGGTCCGGGAGGAGATACGCAGTATTTT.

This chain joins TRBV19 and TRBJ1-4, with D unclear. Per the germline V gene, CDR1 is LNHDA and CDR2 is SQIVND (reference sequence). Trimming stripped 7 bases from V and 0 bases from J, with 6 bases between. This CDR3 has 13 residues. The DNA of the CDR3 is TGTGCCAGTAAAAAGACAACTAATGAAAAACTGTTTTTT. Translated: CASKKTTNEKLFF.

This clonotype has only a few counts. CDR3: CASSSGLAPPKEQFF. CDR3 bases: TGTGCCAGCAGTTCCGGACTAGCGCCTCCGAAGGAGCAGTTCTTC. The chain is built from TRBV6-2 or TRBV6-3 and TRBJ2-1; 9 positions match TRBD2. CDR3 length: 15 amino acids. With V trimmed by 4 bases and J by 10 bases, 11 bases remained unmatched. Germline values: CDR1 MNHEY, CDR2 SVGEGT.

The chain carries TRBV20-1 and TRBJ2-4; D perhaps matches TRBD1 (5 bases). CDR3 length equals 14 residues. The germline gives CDR1 DFQATT, CDR2 SNEGSKA (reference sequence). V was trimmed by 0 bases and J by 6 bases, leaving 12 bases between them. The CDR3 reads CSARDAGCRNIQYF. In DNA form, the CDR3 reads TGCAGTGCTAGAGATGCAGGGTGTCGAAACATTCAGTACTTC.

This clonotype appeared a few times. The chain couples TRBV5-1 to TRBJ1-2; D possibly corresponds to TRBD1 (5 bases). The CDR3 sequence is 15 residues long. Germline-derived CDR1 and CDR2 are SGHRS and YFSETQ. Between the trimmed V and J ends, which lost 4 bases and 0 bases, there was a span of 13 bases. The CDR3 is CASSPGANTNYGYTF. The CDR3 nucleotides read TGCGCCAGCAGCCCTGGGGCTAATACTAACTATGGCTACACCTTC.

This clonotype was seen at least ten times. CDR3 DNA: TGTGCCAGCAAGCCAGGGACAGCCTCCTACAATGAGCAGTTCTTC. It specifies CASKPGTASYNEQFF. V usage is TRBV6-5 and J usage is TRBJ2-1, with 7 bases that match TRBD1. The CDR3 length is 15 residues. V lost 7 bases to trimming and J lost 0 bases; unmatched junction nucleotides: 6. The germline CDR1 and CDR2 sequences are MNHEY and SVGAGI.

The sample holds many counts of this clonotype. The chain carries TRBV27 and TRBJ2-1; 10 bases line up with TRBD1. V gave up 7 bases and J gave up 6 bases; unmatched junction bases: 9. The CDR3 runs to 15 residues. Germline CDR1 reads MNHEY; CDR2 reads SMNVEV (reference sequence). The CDR3 here is CASKLRDRGTNEQFF. The CDR3 DNA follows: TGTGCCAGCAAACTCCGGGACAGGGGCACCAATGAGCAGTTCTTC.

The chain is built from TRBV20-1 and TRBJ2-5; the D gene is possibly TRBD1 (5 bases). This CDR3 region has 14 residues. Trimming took off 3 bases at V and 0 bases at J, with 11 bases between the two ends. Germline V CDR1 and CDR2: DFQATT, SNEGSKA (reference sequence). In DNA form, the CDR3 reads TGCAGTGCTAGCGAAATACAGGACCAAGAGACCCAGTACTTC. The encoded protein is CSASEIQDQETQYF.

In its sample, this clonotype was seen a few times. The chain uses TRBV20-1 and TRBJ2-5, with unresolved D. Germline V gives CDR1 DFQATT, CDR2 SNEGSKA (reference sequence). CDR3 length: 12 residues. Trimming stripped 6 bases from V and 7 bases from J, with 15 bases between. CDR3 DNA sequence: TGCAGTGCGCATGTTGTGGAAGGGACCCAGTACTTC. This codes for CSAHVVEGTQYF.

This clonotype showed up many times. J is TRBJ2-7 and V is TRBV5-1, with D unclear. Trimming left V 2 bases short and J 3 bases short, with 15 bases between. The CDR3 loop spans 15 amino acids. Germline values: CDR1 SGHRS, CDR2 YFSETQ. CDR3 amino acids: CASSLSPGSLYEQYF. As DNA, the CDR3 is TGCGCCAGCAGCTTAAGTCCCGGGTCTCTCTACGAGCAGTACTTC. The full variable domain, with the rest looked up from reference TRBV5-1 and TRBJ2-7, is KAGVTQTPRYLIKTRGQQVTLSCSPISGHRSVSWYQQTPGQGLQFLFEYFSETQRNKGNFPGRFSGRQFSNSRSEMNVSTLELGDSALYLCASSLSPGSLYEQYFGPGTRLTVT.

There are a few counts of this clonotype. The gene calls are TRBV30 and TRBJ2-5; 12 nucleotides match TRBD2. The CDR3 loop spans 16 amino acids. In germline, CDR1 is GTSNPN, CDR2 SVGIG (reference sequence). The V segment lost 7 bases and the J segment 5 bases; nucleotides outside the gene matches: 14. CDR3 coding DNA: TGTGCCTCCACAGCTAGCGGGAGGGCCGGGGTGGAGACCCAGTACTTC. Protein sequence: CASTASGRAGVETQYF.

V gene TRBV20-1 combines with J gene TRBJ2-5, with 9 bases aligning to TRBD2. This CDR3 spans 16 amino acids. The trim removed 2 bases at V and 4 bases at J, leaving 11 bases unmatched. The germline V gene encodes CDR1 DFQATT and CDR2 SNEGSKA (reference sequence). The chain's CDR3 is CSARSPPLAGVETQYF. CDR3 nucleotides: TGCAGTGCTAGAAGTCCACCCTTAGCGGGAGTAGAGACCCAGTACTTC.

The V and J genes are TRBV3-1 and TRBJ1-2; D is perhaps TRBD1 (6 bases). V was clipped by 8 bases and J by 6 bases, with 16 bases between them. CDR1 LGHDT and CDR2 YNNKEL come from the germline V gene (reference sequence). The CDR3 runs to 13 residues. CDR3 loop: CASYRRGADGYTF. For the CDR3, the DNA is TGTGCCAGCTATCGCCGGGGGGCGGATGGCTACACCTTC.

In this sample, this clonotype turned up a few times. The rearrangement uses TRBV6-1 and TRBJ1-1; no clear D gene. The V and J ends lost 4 bases and 1 base respectively, with 7 bases between them. The CDR3 spans 13 residues. Germline V gives CDR1 MNHNS, CDR2 SASEGT. The CDR3 DNA reads TGTGCCAGCAGTGTGGGGAAGAACACTGAAGCTTTCTTT. It encodes CASSVGKNTEAFF.

CDR3 in DNA: TGCAGTGCTAGAGGTGTGGCTAGCGGATACACAGATACGCAGTATTTT. Protein: CSARGVASGYTDTQYF. V and J are TRBV20-1 and TRBJ2-3, with 7 bases aligning to TRBD2. Losses at the gene ends were 1 base for V and 2 bases for J; bases not matched to a gene: 9. CDR1 DFQATT and CDR2 SNEGSKA come from the germline V gene (reference sequence). The length of the CDR3 is 16 residues.

J is TRBJ1-2 and V is TRBV7-8; a weak D match, TRBD1 (6 bases). This CDR3 spans 12 amino acids. Trimming cost V 4 bases and J 8 bases, with 11 bases left between them. Per the germline V gene, CDR1 is SGHVS and CDR2 is FQNEAQ. In DNA, the CDR3 is TGTGCCAGCAGCTCACAGGGTCAAGGCTACACCTTC. Its translation: CASSSQGQGYTF.

The gene calls are TRBV29-1 and TRBJ2-7, with 10 bases matching TRBD2. The germline V gene encodes CDR1 SQVTM and CDR2 ANQGSEA. Trimming at V came to 7 bases and at J to 1 base, leaving 1 base not matched to a gene. The CDR3 extends over 12 amino acids. The CDR3 coding sequence is TGCAGCGCGACTAGCGGGTCCTACGAGCAGTACTTC. Protein product: CSATSGSYEQYF.